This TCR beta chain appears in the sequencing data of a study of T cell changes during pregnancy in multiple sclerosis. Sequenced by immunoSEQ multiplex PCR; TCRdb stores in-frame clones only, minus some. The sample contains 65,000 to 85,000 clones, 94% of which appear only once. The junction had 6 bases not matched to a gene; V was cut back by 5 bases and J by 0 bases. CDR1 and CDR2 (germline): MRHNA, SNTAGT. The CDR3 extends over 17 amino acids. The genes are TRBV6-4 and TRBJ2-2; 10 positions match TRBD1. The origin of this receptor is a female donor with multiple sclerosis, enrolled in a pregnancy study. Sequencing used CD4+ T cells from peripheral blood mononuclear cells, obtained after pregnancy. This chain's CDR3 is CASSRAGTGANTGELFF. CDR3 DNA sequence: TGTGCCAGCAGTAGGGCCGGGACAGGGGCGAACACCGGGGAGCTGTTTTTT.